These 21 T cell receptor beta chains originate from one sample sequenced in a study of blood T cell repertoires in COVID-19. Measured with immunoSEQ multiplex PCR; TCRdb has only the in-frame clones, and not every one. The data show a few hundred thousand clones, 80% to 90% seen once. The specimen sequenced was peripheral blood. The receptors derive from a woman aged 40 to 50 who had recovered from COVID-19.

The rearrangement uses TRBV20-1 and TRBJ1-1; D possibly corresponds to TRBD1 (5 bases). V gave up 6 bases and J gave up 7 bases, with 12 bases separating them. Germline CDR1 and CDR2: DFQATT and SNEGSKA (reference sequence). The length of the CDR3 is 11 residues. CDR3 bases: TGCAGTGCCCGACCCGGGGGTGAAGCTTTCTTT. Translating it yields CSARPGGEAFF.

This clone was detected only a few times. The chain has TRBV7-2 and TRBJ2-2; D unclear. Deletions cut 6 bases from V and 3 bases from J, with 8 bases between. CDR3 size: 13 residues. Germline V gene sequence: CDR1 SGHTA, CDR2 FQGNSA. The CDR3 region has the DNA TGTGCCAGCAGTCGCGGCCACACCGGGGAGCTGTTTTTT. This translates into CASSRGHTGELFF.

V is TRBV5-1 and J is TRBJ1-3; 7 bases fit TRBD1. The J segment lost 4 bases and the V segment lost 4 bases, leaving 11 bases of the junction unmatched. Germline V lookup: CDR1 SGHRS, CDR2 YFSETQ. This CDR3 has 16 amino acids. The CDR3 coding sequence is TGCGCCAGCAGCCAAGAAGGACAGGCCCTAGGAAACACCATATATTTT. Its protein is CASSQEGQALGNTIYF.

The gene calls are TRBV11-3 and TRBJ2-1; 14 nucleotides align to TRBD2. The CDR3 consists of 16 residues. The V segment lost 5 bases and the J segment 9 bases; nucleotides outside the gene matches: 9. Germline V gene sequence: CDR1 SGHNT, CDR2 YENEEA. DNA for the CDR3: TGTGCCAGCAGCGAGACTAGCGGGGGGGTCCCGGGTGAGCAGTTCTTC. The encoded protein is CASSETSGGVPGEQFF.

The V call is TRBV20-1, the J call TRBJ1-3; D gene ambiguous. The CDR3 is made up of 13 amino acids. V was trimmed by 3 bases and J by 2 bases, leaving 8 bases between them. Germline CDR1 and CDR2: DFQATT and SNEGSKA (reference sequence). CDR3 nucleotide sequence: TGCAGTGCTAGTTCGGGAACTGGAAACACCATATATTTT. It yields the protein CSASSGTGNTIYF.

V usage is TRBV18 and J usage is TRBJ1-3; D gene unclear. Trimming took off 6 bases at V and 4 bases at J, with 10 bases between the two ends. CDR3 size: 13 residues. The germline gives CDR1 KGHSH, CDR2 LQKENI. CDR3 loop: CASSLGPGNTIYF. CDR3 DNA: TGTGCCAGCTCCCTAGGTCCCGGAAACACCATATATTTT.

The CDR3 DNA is TGTGCCTGGCGGGGGGCCTCAGAGACCCAGTACTTC. It translates to CAWRGASETQYF. The chain uses TRBV30 and TRBJ2-5, with D possibly matching TRBD2 (7 bases). The ends were cut back, 5 bases at V and 4 bases at J, with 11 bases in the middle. Germline V gives CDR1 GTSNPN, CDR2 SVGIG (reference sequence). This CDR3 contains 12 residues.

This chain joins TRBV10-2 and TRBJ2-1, with 12 nucleotides matching TRBD2. J lost 3 bases, V lost 2 bases, and 11 bases had no gene match. Looked up from germline, CDR1 is WSHSY and CDR2 is SAAADI. The CDR3 loop spans 19 amino acids. The DNA for the CDR3 is TGCGCCAGCAGTGAGATCCGGGCTAGCGGGGGGGCCTTCTACAATGAGCAGTTCTTC. Translating gives CASSEIRASGGAFYNEQFF.

This clone appeared a few times. The chain couples TRBV11-3 to TRBJ2-7; D is uncertain. The germline V gene has CDR1 SGHNT and CDR2 YENEEA. V was shortened by 8 bases and J by 0 bases, with 14 bases between the two germline ends. The CDR3 sequence is 14 residues long. The CDR3 DNA sequence: TGTGCCAGCGGGCAGAGAAGAAGCTCCTACGAGCAGTACTTC. Residues: CASGQRRSSYEQYF.

This chain joins TRBV19 and TRBJ1-1, with 7 bases aligning to TRBD1. The germline gives CDR1 LNHDA, CDR2 SQIVND (reference sequence). This CDR3 is built from 13 residues. V shed 5 bases, J shed 1 base, and the junction held 1 base outside the gene matches. Written as DNA, the CDR3 is TGTGCCAGTAGTCGGACAGGGAACACTGAAGCTTTCTTT. It is translated as CASSRTGNTEAFF. The whole variable domain, remainder taken from reference TRBV19 and TRBJ1-1, is DGGITQSPKYLFRKEGQNVTLSCEQNLNHDAMYWYRQDPGQGLRLIYYSQIVNDFQKGDIAEGYSVSREKKESFPLTVTSAQKNPTAFYLCASSRTGNTEAFFGQGTRLTVV.

The chain joins TRBV2 to TRBJ2-2, with D perhaps TRBD1 (6 bases). With 6 bases removed from V and 1 base from J, the gap between germline ends came to 9 bases. Germline V CDR1 and CDR2: SNHLY, FYNNEI. The CDR3 totals 14 residues. As DNA, the CDR3 is TGTGCCAGCAGCCGGACAGAGAACACCGGGGAGCTGTTTTTT. Its protein is CASSRTENTGELFF.

The V gene is TRBV6-6, the J gene TRBJ2-3; no definite D call. CDR3 length: 14 residues. Germline values: CDR1 MNHNY, CDR2 SVGAGI (reference sequence). The V end lost 6 bases, the J end lost 1 base, and 11 bases lay between the germline ends. The CDR3 coding sequence is TGTGCCAGCAGGGGCCCGGTTGGCACAGATACGCAGTATTTT. Amino acids: CASRGPVGTDTQYF.

This chain connects TRBV6-2 or TRBV6-3 to TRBJ1-1; D gene unclear. This CDR3 is built from 12 residues. The ends were cut back, 5 bases at V and 5 bases at J, with 9 bases in the middle. CDR1 and CDR2 from the germline V gene are MNHEY and SVGEGT. CDR3 bases: TGTGCCAGCAGTAGGCCCGGGACTGAAGCTTTCTTT. Its translation is CASSRPGTEAFF.

V gene TRBV7-2 combines with J gene TRBJ2-7, with a weak D call TRBD1 (8 bases). CDR1 and CDR2 from the germline V gene are SGHTA and FQGNSA. The CDR3 is 13 residues long. V lost 4 bases and J 7 bases, leaving 14 bases between the germline ends. The CDR3 here is CASSYTGGGEQYF. CDR3 sequence (DNA): TGTGCCAGCAGCTATACAGGGGGAGGGGAGCAGTACTTC.

The V and J genes are TRBV12-1 and TRBJ2-4; TRBD1 is taken as the D call from the table, unchecked against the DNA. TRBV12-1 is a known pseudogene. The CDR3 has 16 amino acids. The CDR3 DNA sequence: TGTGCCAGCAGCTTTGCGCAGGGCCCCGCCAAAAACATTCAGTACTTC. Translation: CASSFAQGPAKNIQYF.

The chain carries TRBV14 and TRBJ2-7, with D possibly TRBD1 on 6 matching bases. Trimming took off 4 bases at V and 1 base at J, with 11 bases between the two ends. The CDR3 is 14 residues long. Germline V lookup: CDR1 SGHDN, CDR2 FVKESK. CDR3 in amino acids: CASSLADRSYEQYF. The CDR3 nucleotides read TGTGCCAGCAGCCTAGCCGACAGGTCCTACGAGCAGTACTTC.

V and J are TRBV6-5 and TRBJ2-7, with 9 positions matching TRBD1. The CDR3 covers 15 residues. The V and J ends lost 2 bases and 3 bases, in that order; junction bases with no gene match: 5. Per the germline V gene, CDR1 is MNHEY and CDR2 is SVGAGI. The CDR3 region has the DNA TGTGCCAGCAGTTACCGGGACAGGGCGGTCTACGAGCAGTACTTC. Translation gives CASSYRDRAVYEQYF.

The rearrangement joins TRBV4-2 to TRBJ2-1; 8 bases are a match to TRBD2. This CDR3 contains 16 residues. Germline CDR1 reads LGHNA; CDR2 reads YNFKEQ. The V gene end was trimmed by 0 bases and the J gene end by 12 bases; junction bases not matched to a gene: 13. In DNA form, the CDR3 reads TGTGCCAGCAGCCAAGACGTTGCGGGGGGCTCACAATCGCAGTTCTTC. Translated, it gives CASSQDVAGGSQSQFF.

The table lists this clone with a count of one. Written as DNA, the CDR3 is TGCGCCAGCAGCCAAGGCAATAGACAAGAGACCCAGTACTTC. This gives the protein CASSQGNRQETQYF. This chain joins TRBV4-3 and TRBJ2-5; D unresolved. The CDR3 totals 14 residues. Per germline, CDR1 LGHNA and CDR2 YSLEER. Trimming cost V 1 base and J 2 bases, with 8 bases left between them.

The chain links TRBV5-1 to TRBJ1-5, with D hard to call. The V and J ends lost 2 bases and 3 bases respectively, with 6 bases between them. Per the germline V gene, CDR1 is SGHRS and CDR2 is YFSETQ. The CDR3 is 13 residues long. The CDR3 region has the DNA TGCGCCAGCAGCTTTAGTCCCAATCAGCCCCAGCATTTT. Translated: CASSFSPNQPQHF.

The chain has TRBV12-3 or TRBV12-4 and TRBJ2-2; D is perhaps TRBD1 (6 bases). The CDR3 is 13 residues long. The V gene lost 6 bases and the J gene lost 6 bases, with 11 bases spanning the gap. CDR3 loop: CASRQTGSGELFF. The DNA of the CDR3 is TGTGCCAGCAGACAAACAGGGTCCGGGGAGCTGTTTTTT.